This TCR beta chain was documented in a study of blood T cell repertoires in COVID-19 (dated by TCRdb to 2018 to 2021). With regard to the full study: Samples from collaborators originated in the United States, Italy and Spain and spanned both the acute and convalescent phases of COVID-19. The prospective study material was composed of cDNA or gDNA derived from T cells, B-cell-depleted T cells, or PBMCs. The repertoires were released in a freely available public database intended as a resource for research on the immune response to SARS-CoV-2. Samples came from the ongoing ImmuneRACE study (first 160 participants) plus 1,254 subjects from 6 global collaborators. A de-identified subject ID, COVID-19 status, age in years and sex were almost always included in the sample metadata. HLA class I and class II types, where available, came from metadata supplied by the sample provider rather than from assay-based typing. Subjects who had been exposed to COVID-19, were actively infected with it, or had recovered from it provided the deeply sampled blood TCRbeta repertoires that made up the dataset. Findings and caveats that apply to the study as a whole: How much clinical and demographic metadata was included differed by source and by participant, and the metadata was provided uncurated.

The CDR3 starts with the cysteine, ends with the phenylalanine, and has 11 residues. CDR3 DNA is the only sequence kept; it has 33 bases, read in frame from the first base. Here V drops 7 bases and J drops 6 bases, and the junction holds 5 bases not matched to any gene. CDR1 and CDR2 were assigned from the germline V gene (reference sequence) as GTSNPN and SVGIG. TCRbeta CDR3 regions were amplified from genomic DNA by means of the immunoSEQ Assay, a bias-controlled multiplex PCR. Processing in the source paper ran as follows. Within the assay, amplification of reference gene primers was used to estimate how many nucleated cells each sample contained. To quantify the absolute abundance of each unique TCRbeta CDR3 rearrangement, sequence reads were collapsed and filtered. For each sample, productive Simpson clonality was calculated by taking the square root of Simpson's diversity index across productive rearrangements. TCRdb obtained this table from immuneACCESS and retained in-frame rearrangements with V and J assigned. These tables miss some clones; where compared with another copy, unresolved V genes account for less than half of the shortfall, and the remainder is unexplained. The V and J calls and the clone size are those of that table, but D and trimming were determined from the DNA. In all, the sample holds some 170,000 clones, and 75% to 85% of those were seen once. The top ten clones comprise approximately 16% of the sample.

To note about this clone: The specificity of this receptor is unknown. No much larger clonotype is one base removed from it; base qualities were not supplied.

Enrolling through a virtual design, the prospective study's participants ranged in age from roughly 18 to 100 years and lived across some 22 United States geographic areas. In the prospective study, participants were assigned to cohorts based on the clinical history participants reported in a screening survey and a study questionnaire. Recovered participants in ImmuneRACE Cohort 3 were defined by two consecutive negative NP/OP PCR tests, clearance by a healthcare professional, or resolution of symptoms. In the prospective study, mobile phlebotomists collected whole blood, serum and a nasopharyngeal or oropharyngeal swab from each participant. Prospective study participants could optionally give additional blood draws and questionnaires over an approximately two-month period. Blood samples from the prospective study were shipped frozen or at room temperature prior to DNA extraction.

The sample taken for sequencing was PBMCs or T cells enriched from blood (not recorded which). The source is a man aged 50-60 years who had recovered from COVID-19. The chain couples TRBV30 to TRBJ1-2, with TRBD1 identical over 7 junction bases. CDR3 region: CAYDRADGYTF. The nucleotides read TGTGCCTATGACAGGGCGGATGGCTACACCTTC.